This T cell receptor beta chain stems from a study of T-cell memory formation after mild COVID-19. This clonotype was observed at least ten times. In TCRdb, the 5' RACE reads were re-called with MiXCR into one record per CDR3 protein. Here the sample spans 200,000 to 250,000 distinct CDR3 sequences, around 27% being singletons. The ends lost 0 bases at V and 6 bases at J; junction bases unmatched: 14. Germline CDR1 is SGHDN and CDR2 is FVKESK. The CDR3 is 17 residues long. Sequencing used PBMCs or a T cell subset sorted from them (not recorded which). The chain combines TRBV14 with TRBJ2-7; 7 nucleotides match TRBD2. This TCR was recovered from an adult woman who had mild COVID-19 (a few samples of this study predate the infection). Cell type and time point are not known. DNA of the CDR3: TGTGCCAGCAGCCAAGACCTGCTGGCGGGAGCTAGGCCCGAGCAGTACTTC. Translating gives CASSQDLLAGARPEQYF.